The clone carrying this T cell receptor beta chain came up a few times. What it binds is unknown. Reverse transcribing all isolated RNA meant expressed TCRB transcripts were sequenced. Assay: immunoSEQ multiplex PCR; the TCRdb copy retains only in-frame clones and omits some. The top ten clones hold around 0.029% of a sample with roughly 260,000 clones, about 20% of them seen once. The data derive from a study of beta chain features in type 1 diabetes. Study in general: All samples combined gave roughly 110,000,000 sorted cells for examination. Findings and caveats of the study: Within the patient group, naive, central memory and Treg TCRB repertoires appeared more similar to each other than within healthy donors. When Type 1 diabetes patients were examined, their TCRB CDR3s proved moderately but significantly shorter in all four CD4+ subsets.

V shed 1 base, J shed 8 bases, and the junction held 7 bases outside the gene matches. The CDR3 is made up of 15 amino acids. Germline V gene lookup returns CDR1 LNHNV and CDR2 YYDKDF (reference sequence). Specimen: naive CD4+ T cells from blood. This clonotype originated in a woman in her thirties or forties with type 1 diabetes. The chain links TRBV15 to TRBJ1-5, with TRBD1 matching over 8 bases. CDR3 coding DNA: TGTGCCACCAGCAGAGGGCAGGGGGCCCCGGAGCCCCAGCATTTT. Its translation: CATSRGQGAPEPQHF.